The clone carrying this T cell receptor beta chain was seen only a few times. The data stem from a study of blood T cells in healthy people across ages. Primed by a sample-barcoded 5' primer and a J-beta primer mix, a second PCR proceeded for about 6 to 12 cycles. The study obtained at least 2.5 million CDR3-containing paired-end reads from every sample. MiXCR was run by TCRdb on the 5' RACE reads, yielding one entry per CDR3 protein. The table includes about 1.4 million distinct CDR3 sequences, 59% detected once. The authors extracted at least 5 micrograms of total RNA per sample. This clonotype originated in a man between 18 and 35 years old in good health. The specimen was blood.

CDR3 region: CASSADRNSPLHF. CDR3 nucleotides: TGTGCCAGCAGCGCCGACAGGAATTCACCCCTCCACTTT. The gene calls are TRBV9 and TRBJ1-6; possible D gene TRBD1, 6 bases. This CDR3 comprises 13 residues. Germline V CDR1 and CDR2: SGDLS, YYNGEE. V was trimmed by 3 bases and J by 7 bases, leaving 8 bases between them.